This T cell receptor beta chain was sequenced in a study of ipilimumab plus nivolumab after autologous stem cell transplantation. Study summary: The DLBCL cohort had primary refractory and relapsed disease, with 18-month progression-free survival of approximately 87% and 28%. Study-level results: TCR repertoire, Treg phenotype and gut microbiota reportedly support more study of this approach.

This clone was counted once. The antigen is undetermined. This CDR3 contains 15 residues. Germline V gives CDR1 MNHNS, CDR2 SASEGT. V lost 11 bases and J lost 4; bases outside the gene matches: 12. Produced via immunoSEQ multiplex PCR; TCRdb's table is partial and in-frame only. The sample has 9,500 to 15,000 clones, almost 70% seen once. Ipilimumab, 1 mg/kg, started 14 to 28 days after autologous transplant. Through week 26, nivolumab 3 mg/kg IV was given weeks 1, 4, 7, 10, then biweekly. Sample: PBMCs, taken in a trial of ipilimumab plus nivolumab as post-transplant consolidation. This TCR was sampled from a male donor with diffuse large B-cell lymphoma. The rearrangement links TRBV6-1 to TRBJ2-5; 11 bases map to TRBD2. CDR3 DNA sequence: TGTGCCGCGTCGAGGGTTGGACTAGCGGGAGAGACCCAGTACTTC. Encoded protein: CAASRVGLAGETQYF.